This T cell receptor beta chain derives from a study of blood T cell repertoires in COVID-19. Assay used: immunoSEQ multiplex PCR; TCRdb lists only in-frame clones, some missing. The data show about 200,000 clones, with 82% seen just once and less than 9.5% held by the top ten. Sequencing used peripheral blood. The receptor was derived from an older woman with COVID-19, enrolled during active disease.

DNA of the CDR3: TGTGCCAGCACCCCCAGGACTAGCGGGAGGGCCTCAGAGACCCAGTACTTC. This encodes CASTPRTSGRASETQYF. This chain uses TRBV28 with TRBJ2-5; 15 nucleotides align to TRBD2. Germline V CDR1 and CDR2: MDHEN, SYDVKM. The CDR3 is 17 amino acids. The V and J ends lost 7 bases and 4 bases, in that order; junction bases with no gene match: 10.